The 22 T cell receptor beta chains in this list originate from one sample, sequenced in a study of T cells in Graves' hyperthyroidism and ophthalmopathy. Amplification of TCR beta CDR3 regions used RNA as the template. The HTBI primer set was used in a first-round RT-PCR of the TCR CDR3. Via MiXCR, TCRdb re-called the multiplex PCR reads, giving one row per CDR3 protein. The table has about 290,000 distinct CDR3 sequences, about an eighth seen once. Specimen: blood. These receptors were taken from a woman between 40 and 50 years old with Graves' hyperthyroidism.

This clonotype was found many times. V gene TRBV28 combines with J gene TRBJ2-1; D may match TRBD1 or TRBD2 (5 bases each). The V and J ends lost 3 bases and 9 bases respectively, with 21 bases between them. The CDR3 sequence is 16 residues long. CDR1 MDHEN and CDR2 SYDVKM come from the germline V gene. CDR3 coding DNA: TGTGCCAGCAGTTTGTTCCGGGACCACCTAGGCGGTGAGCAGTTCTTC. Its translation is CASSLFRDHLGGEQFF.

As DNA, the CDR3 is TGCAGTGCCGGGAGACTAGCGGGAACAGCAGATACGCAGTATTTT. Encoded protein: CSAGRLAGTADTQYF. The rearrangement joins TRBV20-1 to TRBJ2-3; 11 bases align to TRBD2. The V segment lost 6 bases and the J segment 4 bases; nucleotides outside the gene matches: 9. In germline, CDR1 is DFQATT, CDR2 SNEGSKA (reference sequence). This CDR3 has 15 residues.

The rearrangement links TRBV20-1 to TRBJ2-1; 11 nucleotides align to TRBD2. Germline V gives CDR1 DFQATT, CDR2 SNEGSKA (reference sequence). The CDR3 has 15 amino acids. Trimming at V came to 0 bases and at J to 3 bases, leaving 1 base not matched to a gene. The CDR3 DNA sequence: TGCAGTGCTAGAGAACTAGCGGGAGACTACAATGAGCAGTTCTTC. It specifies CSARELAGDYNEQFF.

This clonotype came up many times. The chain uses TRBV28 and TRBJ1-5; 7 nucleotides agree with TRBD1. Germline lookup yields CDR1 MDHEN and CDR2 SYDVKM. This CDR3 is 15 amino acids long. V trimming: 5 bases; J trimming: 1 base; junction bases outside the gene matches: 5. CDR3 sequence: CASSRQGLSNQPQHF. CDR3 nucleotide sequence: TGTGCCAGCAGTCGACAGGGCTTGAGCAATCAGCCCCAGCATTTT.

This clonotype was observed many times. The chain joins TRBV5-8 to TRBJ1-2; no definite D call. This CDR3 is built from 12 residues. V was shortened by 4 bases and J by 6 bases, with 10 bases between the two germline ends. Germline CDR1 and CDR2: SGHTS and YDEGEE. The CDR3 DNA is TGTGCCAGCAGCACTGATGCGGATGGCTACACCTTC. Amino acid sequence: CASSTDADGYTF.

This clonotype showed up many times. The rearrangement links TRBV5-8 to TRBJ2-7; 13 bases align to TRBD2. V shed 4 bases, J shed 5 bases, and the junction held 6 bases outside the gene matches. Germline CDR1 SGHTS, CDR2 YDEGEE. The CDR3 runs to 15 residues. The chain's CDR3 is CASSRWTSGSHEQYF. CDR3 nucleotides: TGTGCCAGCAGCCGTTGGACTAGCGGGAGTCACGAGCAGTACTTC. The variable domain in full, with the rest retrieved from reference TRBV5-8 and TRBJ2-7, is EAGVTQSPTHLIKTRGQQATLRCSPISGHTSVYWYQQALGLGLQFLLWYDEGEERNRGNFPPRFSGRQFPNYSSELNVNALELEDSALYLCASSRWTSGSHEQYFGPGTRLTVT.

Concerning this clonotype itself: An end of the junction does not agree with germline; a read error may underlie this. V and J are TRBV6-1 and TRBJ1-1; no clear D. The CDR3 totals 10 residues. In germline, CDR1 is MNHNS, CDR2 SASEGT. The CDR3 spells CARSDYRAFF. CDR3 DNA: TGTGCCAGAAGTGATTACAGAGCTTTCTTT.

The gene calls are TRBV7-9 and TRBJ2-1; tentatively, D is TRBD1 (6 bases). The V end was cut by 8 bases, the J end by 6 bases, with 14 bases between. The CDR3 extends over 13 amino acids. Germline V CDR1 and CDR2: SEHNR, FQNEAQ (reference sequence). CDR3 protein: CASEPTGSNEQFF. The CDR3 DNA reads as TGTGCCAGCGAACCTACAGGGAGCAATGAGCAGTTCTTC.

This clonotype has ten or more counts. The chain employs TRBV28 and TRBJ2-7; 9 positions match TRBD1. The CDR3 extends over 14 amino acids. Germline CDR1 MDHEN, CDR2 SYDVKM. With V trimmed by 8 bases and J by 7 bases, 12 bases remained unmatched. The CDR3 region has the DNA TGTGCCAGCGTCGAACAGGGGGCCATTAGGGAGCAGTACTTC. Its protein is CASVEQGAIREQYF. The full variable domain, in which reference TRBV28 and TRBJ2-7 provide the parts outside the CDR3, is DVKVTQSSRYLVKRTGEKVFLECVQDMDHENMFWYRQDPGLGLRLIYFSYDVKMKEKGDIPEGYSVSREKKERFSLILESASTNQTSMYLCASVEQGAIREQYFGPGTRLTVT.

The chain carries TRBV12-3 or TRBV12-4 and TRBJ2-7; 11 nucleotides line up with TRBD2. The CDR3 length is 13 residues. V was clipped by 9 bases and J by 7 bases; unmatched bases: 8. CDR3 sequence (DNA): TGTGCCAGTACGACTAGCGGGGCCCGAGAGCAGTACTTC. Protein product: CASTTSGAREQYF.

At least ten counts were recorded for this clonotype. The gene calls are TRBV12-3 or TRBV12-4 and TRBJ1-5; D not resolved. There are 12 residues in the CDR3. V shed 5 bases and J shed 4 bases, with 6 bases lying between them. CDR3 sequence reads: CASSAWNQPQHF. The CDR3 DNA follows: TGTGCCAGCAGTGCGTGGAATCAGCCCCAGCATTTT.

This clonotype was found a few times. CDR3 sequence: CASSPPIASYGYTF. The CDR3 DNA is TGTGCCAGCTCACCACCGATCGCGTCCTATGGCTACACCTTC. J is TRBJ1-2 and V is TRBV18; D unclear. Trimming shortened V by 0 bases and J by 4 bases, and 9 bases separated the two germline ends. Germline CDR1 is KGHSH and CDR2 is LQKENI. There are 14 residues in the CDR3.

The chain links TRBV4-2 to TRBJ2-3; 13 bases are shared with TRBD2. Trimming at V came to 4 bases and at J to 0 bases, leaving 4 bases not matched to a gene. Per the germline V gene, CDR1 is LGHNA and CDR2 is YNFKEQ. This CDR3 is built from 17 residues. The CDR3 reads CASSPRLAGGSTDTQYF. Here the CDR3 DNA reads TGTGCCAGCAGCCCCCGACTAGCGGGGGGTAGCACAGATACGCAGTATTTT.

This clonotype was seen ten or more times. CDR3 residues: CASSLYGLGSGHLPAVNTEAFF. The CDR3 nucleotides read TGTGCCAGCAGTTTATACGGACTTGGGTCGGGACACCTCCCTGCCGTGAACACTGAAGCTTTCTTT. The chain recombines TRBV12-3 or TRBV12-4 with TRBJ1-1, with D perhaps TRBD1 (6 bases). Trimming shortened V by 2 bases and J by 0 bases, and 31 bases separated the two germline ends. The CDR3 length is 22 residues.

This chain links TRBV29-1 with TRBJ1-5; D possibly corresponds to TRBD1 (6 bases). Germline V gene sequence: CDR1 SQVTM, CDR2 ANQGSEA. Trimming shortened V by 7 bases and J by 7 bases, and 17 bases separated the two germline ends. CDR3 length: 13 amino acids. In nucleotides, the CDR3 is TGCAGCGCCATGACAGGCCCCGGGCAGCCCCAGCATTTT. It translates to CSAMTGPGQPQHF.

This clonotype was recorded at least ten times. The genes are TRBV6-1 and TRBJ1-1; 8 bases are shared with TRBD1. This CDR3 comprises 14 residues. Germline V CDR1 and CDR2: MNHNS, SASEGT. The trim removed 6 bases at V and 4 bases at J, leaving 7 bases unmatched. The CDR3 DNA sequence: TGTGCCAGCAGATTACAGGGGGTGAGCACTGAAGCTTTCTTT. Translating gives CASRLQGVSTEAFF.

This clonotype was found many times. J is TRBJ1-1 and V is TRBV2, with 7 bases lining up with TRBD1. The V and J ends lost 10 bases and 5 bases, in that order; junction bases with no gene match: 13. The CDR3 covers 14 residues. Per germline, CDR1 SNHLY and CDR2 FYNNEI. The CDR3 region has the DNA TGTGCCACCTTAAAAACAGGGGCAGGGACTGAAGCTTTCTTT. Its protein product is CATLKTGAGTEAFF.

This clonotype was observed at least ten times. This sequence joins TRBV12-3 or TRBV12-4 and TRBJ2-5; no reliable D call. This CDR3 has 13 residues. Trimming removed 2 bases at V and 5 bases at J, with 9 bases between. CDR3 loop: CASSLSMGETQYF. The CDR3 nucleotides are TGTGCCAGCAGTTTAAGCATGGGGGAGACCCAGTACTTC.

A few counts support this clonotype. V gene TRBV6-2 or TRBV6-3 combines with J gene TRBJ2-5; D uncertain. Trimming took off 9 bases at V and 1 base at J, with 15 bases between the two ends. Germline V gene sequence: CDR1 MNHEY, CDR2 SVGEGT. The CDR3 sequence is 14 residues long. The chain's CDR3 is CASLGLGSQETQYF. The CDR3 DNA reads as TGTGCCAGTCTTGGGTTGGGCAGCCAAGAGACCCAGTACTTC.

The chain carries TRBV7-3 and TRBJ1-6; 9 positions match TRBD1. The length of the CDR3 is 15 residues. The J segment lost 11 bases and the V segment lost 4 bases, leaving 9 bases of the junction unmatched. Germline assignment: CDR1 SGHTA and CDR2 FQGTGA. Here the CDR3 reads CASSSSGTGMTPLHF. The CDR3 DNA reads as TGTGCCAGCAGCTCCTCCGGGACAGGGATGACACCCCTCCACTTT.

This clonotype appeared a few times. This chain uses TRBV11-3 with TRBJ2-5; 11 positions agree with TRBD2. Germline CDR1 reads SGHNT; CDR2 reads YENEEA. CDR3 length: 16 amino acids. Trimming took 4 bases from V and 5 from J; bases not matched to a gene: 9. CDR3 residues: CASSSPGLAAPETQYF. CDR3 DNA sequence: TGTGCCAGCAGCTCCCCGGGACTAGCGGCCCCCGAGACCCAGTACTTC.

Ten or more counts support this clonotype. The rearrangement joins TRBV7-9 to TRBJ2-4; 8 bases are shared with TRBD1. V dropped 1 base and J dropped 6; count of bases not matched to a gene: 2. Germline values: CDR1 SEHNR, CDR2 FQNEAQ (reference sequence). CDR3 length: 14 residues. CDR3 nucleotide sequence: TGTGCCAGCAGCTTAGTGGGGACAGGAAACATTCAGTACTTC. Translated: CASSLVGTGNIQYF.